This T cell receptor (beta chain) was identified during a study of blood T cells in healthy people across ages. A sample-barcoded 5' primer and a J-beta primer mix were used in a second PCR of about 6 to 12 cycles. MiXCR, run by TCRdb on the 5' RACE reads, gives a single entry per CDR3 protein. The sample has 700,000 to 850,000 distinct CDR3 sequences; 50% to 65% are singletons. Trimming at V came to 3 bases and at J to 0 bases, leaving 6 bases not matched to a gene. This CDR3 is 16 amino acids long. Study conclusions and caveats: The long-lived group displayed more naive CD4+ cells, plus higher diversity, than the aged donors did.

This clonotype was observed a handful of times. Its target is unknown. The sample consisted of blood. This TCR derives from a man older than 75 in good health. V gene TRBV12-3 or TRBV12-4 combines with J gene TRBJ2-7; 9 bases are shared with TRBD2. This CDR3 reads CASSFLAGTNSYEQYF. The DNA of the CDR3 is TGTGCCAGCAGTTTCCTAGCGGGAACAAACTCCTACGAGCAGTACTTC.